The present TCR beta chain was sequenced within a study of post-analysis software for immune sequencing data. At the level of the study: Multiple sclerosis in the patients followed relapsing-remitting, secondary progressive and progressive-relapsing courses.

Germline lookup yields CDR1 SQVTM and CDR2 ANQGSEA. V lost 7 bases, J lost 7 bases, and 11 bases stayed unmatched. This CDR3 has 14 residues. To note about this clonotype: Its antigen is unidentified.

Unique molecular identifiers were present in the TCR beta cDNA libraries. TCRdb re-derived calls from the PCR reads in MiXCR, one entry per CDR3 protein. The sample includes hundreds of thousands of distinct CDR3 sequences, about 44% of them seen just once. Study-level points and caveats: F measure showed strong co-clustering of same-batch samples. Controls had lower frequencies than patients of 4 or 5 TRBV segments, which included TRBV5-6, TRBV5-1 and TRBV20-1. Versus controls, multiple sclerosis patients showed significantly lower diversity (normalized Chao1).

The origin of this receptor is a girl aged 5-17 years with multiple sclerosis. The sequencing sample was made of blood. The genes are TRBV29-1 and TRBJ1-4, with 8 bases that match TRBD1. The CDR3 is CSAEPAGGSEKLFF. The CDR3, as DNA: TGCAGCGCCGAACCGGCAGGGGGCTCTGAAAAACTGTTTTTT.